This T cell receptor (beta chain) was sequenced for a study of vaccination and CD4 T cells after COVID-19. Treatment given: roughly ten-day PBMC culture with coronavirus spike peptide pools or control peptides (ViraFEST assay). For this clonotype: Its antigen is currently unknown.

CDR1 is GTSNPN, CDR2 SVGIG, per germline (reference sequence). CDR3 length: 15 amino acids. V was pared by 0 bases and J by 1 base, with 10 bases between. Sequencing of cultured CD4+ T cell DNA used the Oncomine TCR Beta short-read assay. Via MiXCR, TCRdb re-called the PCR reads, giving one row per CDR3 protein. The table has about 20,000 distinct CDR3 sequences, nearly 50% seen once. The TCR comes from a human donor who had recovered from COVID-19. Specimen: CD4+ T cells from blood, cultured in vitro. The rearrangement joins TRBV30 to TRBJ1-5; D is possibly TRBD1 (6 bases). In nucleotides, the CDR3 is TGTGCCTGGAGTGTTCATCAGGGGAGCAATCAGCCCCAGCATTTT. Residues: CAWSVHQGSNQPQHF.